This T cell receptor (beta chain) was obtained from a study of blood T cells in healthy people across ages. This clonotype was seen repeatedly, ten times or more. Its antigen is undetermined. Study results and caveats: As naive T cell percentage varied, TCR beta diversity correlated strongly with it.

The CDR3 is 12 residues long. With V trimmed by 4 bases and J by 4 bases, 4 bases remained unmatched. In germline, CDR1 is DFQATT, CDR2 SNEGSKA (reference sequence). The authors ran a second PCR of about 6 to 11 cycles using a sample-barcoded 5' primer and a J-beta primer mix. TCRdb reanalysed the 5' RACE reads using MiXCR and keeps one entry per CDR3 protein. Seen here are 550,000 to 800,000 distinct CDR3 sequences, 32% observed once, and the top ten hold 15% to 19%. The source material was blood. The TCR was taken from a woman older than 75 in good health. The gene calls are TRBV20-1 and TRBJ2-7; 7 bases line up with TRBD1. The CDR3 loop reads CSAIETGYEQYF. CDR3 coding DNA: TGCAGTGCTATAGAGACAGGGTACGAGCAGTACTTC.